This T cell receptor (beta chain) was obtained from a study of blood T cell repertoires in COVID-19 (dated by TCRdb to 2018 to 2020). Study-level background: Samples covering the acute and convalescent phases of COVID-19 were provided by collaborators in the United States, Italy and Spain. The material from the prospective study consisted of cDNA or gDNA derived from T cells, B-cell-depleted T cells, or PBMCs. Deeply sampled blood TCRbeta repertoires from subjects exposed to, actively infected with, or recovered from COVID-19 were included in the dataset. The repertoires were released in a freely available public database intended as a resource for research on the immune response to SARS-CoV-2. The samples were drawn from two sources: the first 160 participants of the ongoing ImmuneRACE study, and 1,000 to 1,500 subjects contributed by 6 global collaborators. Sample metadata almost always included a de-identified subject ID, COVID-19 status, age in years and sex. Where HLA class I and class II types were available, the types were taken from metadata supplied by the sample provider, not from assay-based typing.

The germline V gene yields SNHLY for CDR1 and FYNNEI for CDR2. V loses 7 bases at its end and J loses 3 bases; junction bases beyond the gene matches: 5. The CDR3 starts with the cysteine, ends with the phenylalanine, and has 15 residues. The read is trimmed to its CDR3 DNA, 45 bases read in frame from base 1. The paper's findings and limits, for the study overall: How much clinical and demographic metadata was included differed by source and by participant, and the metadata was provided uncurated.

This clone has more than one count but fewer than ten. This clone's antigen is unknown. The sample holds no much larger clone one base away, and base qualities are not on file. Collaborating institutions collected whole blood in K2EDTA tubes following their own protocols. Collaborator samples were shipped for TCRbeta analysis as frozen whole blood, isolated PBMCs, or DNA extracted from either sample type. TCRbeta CDR3 regions were amplified from genomic DNA using the immunoSEQ Assay, a bias-controlled multiplex PCR. Under the source paper's analysis protocol: Nucleated cell counts per sample were estimated from amplification of reference gene primers within the assay. To quantify the absolute abundance of each unique TCRbeta CDR3 rearrangement, sequence reads were collapsed and filtered. For each sample, productive Simpson clonality was calculated as the square root of Simpson's diversity index across productive rearrangements. TCRdb took this table from immuneACCESS and kept in-frame rearrangements with V and J called. Such tables lack part of the clones; where checked against another copy, unresolved V genes explain under half of the gap, and the rest is unexplained. V, J and clone size are those of that table, while D and trimming were read from the DNA. For this sample the table gives 88,000 or so clones, of which approximately 84% were detected only once. About 4.1% of the sample goes to the ten largest clones.

This sequence originates from a man between 60 and 75 years old with acute or convalescent COVID-19. Recombination connected TRBV2 to TRBJ2-2; 10 central nucleotides agree with TRBD2. The sequenced sample was peripheral blood. The CDR3 protein sequence reads: CASMGLAMDTGELFF. The DNA sequence is as follows: TGTGCCAGCATGGGACTAGCGATGGACACCGGGGAGCTGTTTTTT. The reference TRBV2 and TRBJ2-2 proteins fill in what lies around the CDR3, so the full variable domain reads EPEVTQTPSHQVTQMGQEVILRCVPISNHLYFYWYRQILGQKVEFLVSFYNNEISEKSEIFDDQFSVERPDGSNFTLKIRSTKLEDSAMYFCASMGLAMDTGELFFGEGSRLTVL.